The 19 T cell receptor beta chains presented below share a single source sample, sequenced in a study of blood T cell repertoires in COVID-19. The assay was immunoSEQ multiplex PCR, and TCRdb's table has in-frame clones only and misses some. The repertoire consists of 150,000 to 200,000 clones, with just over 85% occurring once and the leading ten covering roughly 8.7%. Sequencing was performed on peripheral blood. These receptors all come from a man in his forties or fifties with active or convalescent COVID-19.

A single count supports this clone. For the CDR3, the DNA is TGTGCCAGCAGCACAAGACAGGGCGCGAACACCGGGGAGCTGTTTTTT. This gives the protein CASSTRQGANTGELFF. The V and J genes are TRBV11-3 and TRBJ2-2, with TRBD1 matching 7 bases. The V and J ends lost 5 bases and 0 bases, in that order; junction bases with no gene match: 6. CDR3 length equals 16 residues. Per the germline V gene, CDR1 is SGHNT and CDR2 is YENEEA.

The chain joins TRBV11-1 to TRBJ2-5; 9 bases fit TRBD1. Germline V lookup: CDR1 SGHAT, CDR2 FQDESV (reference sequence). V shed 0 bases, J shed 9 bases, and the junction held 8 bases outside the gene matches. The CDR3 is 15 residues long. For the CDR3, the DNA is TGTGCCAGCAGCTTAGCGGAAGGACAGGGGAGCGCCCAGTACTTC. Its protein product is CASSLAEGQGSAQYF.

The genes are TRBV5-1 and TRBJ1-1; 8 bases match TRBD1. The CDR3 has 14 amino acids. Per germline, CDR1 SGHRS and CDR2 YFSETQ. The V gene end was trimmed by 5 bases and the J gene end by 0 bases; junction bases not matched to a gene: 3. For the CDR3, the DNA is TGCGCCAGCAGGGGGACAGGAATGAACACTGAAGCTTTCTTT. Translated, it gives CASRGTGMNTEAFF.

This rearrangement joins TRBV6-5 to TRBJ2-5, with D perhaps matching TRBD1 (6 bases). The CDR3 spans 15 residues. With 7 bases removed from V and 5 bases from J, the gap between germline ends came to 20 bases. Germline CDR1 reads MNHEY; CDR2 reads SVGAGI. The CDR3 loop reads CASKDPWGLTETQYF. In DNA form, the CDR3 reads TGTGCCAGCAAGGACCCCTGGGGGCTCACTGAGACCCAGTACTTC.

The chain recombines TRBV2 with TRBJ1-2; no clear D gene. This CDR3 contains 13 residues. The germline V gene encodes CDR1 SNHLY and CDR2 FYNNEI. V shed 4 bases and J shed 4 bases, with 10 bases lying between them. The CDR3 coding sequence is TGTGCCAGCAGTGGGGGAGAGATCTATGGCTACACCTTC. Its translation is CASSGGEIYGYTF.

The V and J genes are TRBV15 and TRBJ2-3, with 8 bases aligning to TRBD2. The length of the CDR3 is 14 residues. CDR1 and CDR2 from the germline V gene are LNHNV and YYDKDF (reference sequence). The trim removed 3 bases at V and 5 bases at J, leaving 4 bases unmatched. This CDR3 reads CATSRGRGGDTQYF. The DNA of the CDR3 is TGTGCCACCAGCAGGGGACGGGGGGGAGATACGCAGTATTTT.

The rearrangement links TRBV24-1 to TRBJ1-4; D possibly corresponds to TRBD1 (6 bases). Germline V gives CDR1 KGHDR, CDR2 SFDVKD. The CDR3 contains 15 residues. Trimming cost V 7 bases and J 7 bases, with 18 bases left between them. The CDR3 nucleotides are TGTGCCACCAGCAGTTCAGGGGACACTTCTGAAAAACTGTTTTTT. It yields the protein CATSSSGDTSEKLFF.

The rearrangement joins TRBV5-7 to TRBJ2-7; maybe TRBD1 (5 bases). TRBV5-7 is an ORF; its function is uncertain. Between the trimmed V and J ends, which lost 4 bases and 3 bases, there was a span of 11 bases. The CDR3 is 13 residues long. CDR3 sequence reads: CASSHPDSYEQYF. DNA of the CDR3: TGTGCCAGCAGCCACCCAGACAGCTACGAGCAGTACTTC.

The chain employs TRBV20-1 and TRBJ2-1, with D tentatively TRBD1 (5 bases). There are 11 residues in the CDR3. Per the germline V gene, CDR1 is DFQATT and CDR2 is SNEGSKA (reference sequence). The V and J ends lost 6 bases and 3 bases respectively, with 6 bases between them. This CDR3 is CSADSYNEQFF. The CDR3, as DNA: TGCAGTGCCGACAGCTACAATGAGCAGTTCTTC.

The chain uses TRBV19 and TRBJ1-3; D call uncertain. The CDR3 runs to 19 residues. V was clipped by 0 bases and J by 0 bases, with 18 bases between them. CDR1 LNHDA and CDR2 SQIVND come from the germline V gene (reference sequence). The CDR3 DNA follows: TGTGCCAGTAGTATAGACCCTCCGAGGGTTTCGGCCTCTGGAAACACCATATATTTT. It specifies CASSIDPPRVSASGNTIYF.

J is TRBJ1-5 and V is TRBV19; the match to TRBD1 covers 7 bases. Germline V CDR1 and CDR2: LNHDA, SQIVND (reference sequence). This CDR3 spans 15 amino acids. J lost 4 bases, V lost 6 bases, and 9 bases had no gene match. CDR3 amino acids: CASSRDRLLNQPQHF. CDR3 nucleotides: TGTGCCAGTAGCCGGGACAGACTACTTAATCAGCCCCAGCATTTT.

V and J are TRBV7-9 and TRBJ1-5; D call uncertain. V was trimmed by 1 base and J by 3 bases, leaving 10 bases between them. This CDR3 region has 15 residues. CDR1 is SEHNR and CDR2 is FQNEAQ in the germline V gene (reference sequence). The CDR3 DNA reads TGTGCCAGCAGCTTAGGCCATGTAGACAATCAGCCCCAGCATTTT. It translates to CASSLGHVDNQPQHF. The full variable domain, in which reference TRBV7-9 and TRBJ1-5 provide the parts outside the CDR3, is DTGVSQNPRHKITKRGQNVTFRCDPISEHNRLYWYRQTLGQGPEFLTYFQNEAQLEKSRLLSDRFSAERPKGSFSTLEIQRTEQGDSAMYLCASSLGHVDNQPQHFGDGTRLSIL.

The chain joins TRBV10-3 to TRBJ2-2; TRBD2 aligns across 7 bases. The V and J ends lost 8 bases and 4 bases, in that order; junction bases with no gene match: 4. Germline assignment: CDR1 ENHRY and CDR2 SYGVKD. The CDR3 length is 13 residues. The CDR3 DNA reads TGTGCCATCCGGGACTATAGCACCGGGGAGCTGTTTTTT. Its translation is CAIRDYSTGELFF.

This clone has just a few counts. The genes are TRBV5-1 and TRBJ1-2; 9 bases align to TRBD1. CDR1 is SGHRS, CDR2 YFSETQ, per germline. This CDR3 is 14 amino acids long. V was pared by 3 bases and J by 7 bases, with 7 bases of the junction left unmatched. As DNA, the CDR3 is TGCGCCAGCAGCTCGGACAGGGGAATTCTTGGCTACACCTTC. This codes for CASSSDRGILGYTF.

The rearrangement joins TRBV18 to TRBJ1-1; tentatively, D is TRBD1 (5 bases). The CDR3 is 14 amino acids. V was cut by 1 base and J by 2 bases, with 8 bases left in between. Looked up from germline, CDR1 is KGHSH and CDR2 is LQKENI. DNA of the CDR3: TGTGCCAGCTCACCACAGGGGCTTAACACTGAAGCTTTCTTT. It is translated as CASSPQGLNTEAFF.

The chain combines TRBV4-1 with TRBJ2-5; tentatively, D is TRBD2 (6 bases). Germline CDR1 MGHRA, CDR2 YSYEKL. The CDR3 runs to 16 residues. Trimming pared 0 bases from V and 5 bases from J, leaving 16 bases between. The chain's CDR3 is CASSQEGVSGAETQYF. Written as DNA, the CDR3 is TGCGCCAGCAGCCAAGAGGGGGTATCGGGAGCGGAGACCCAGTACTTC.

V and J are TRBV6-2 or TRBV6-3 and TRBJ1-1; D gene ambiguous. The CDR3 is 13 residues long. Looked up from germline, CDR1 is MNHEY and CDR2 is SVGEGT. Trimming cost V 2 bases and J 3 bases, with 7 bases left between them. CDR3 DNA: TGTGCCAGCAGTTACGGGAGGGACACTGAAGCTTTCTTT. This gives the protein CASSYGRDTEAFF.

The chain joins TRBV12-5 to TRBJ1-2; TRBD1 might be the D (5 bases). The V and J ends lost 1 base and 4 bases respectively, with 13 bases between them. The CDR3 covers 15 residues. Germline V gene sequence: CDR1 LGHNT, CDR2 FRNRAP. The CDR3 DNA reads TGTGCTAGTGGTTTGGGGGGGGTATCCGCCTATGGCTACACCTTC. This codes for CASGLGGVSAYGYTF.

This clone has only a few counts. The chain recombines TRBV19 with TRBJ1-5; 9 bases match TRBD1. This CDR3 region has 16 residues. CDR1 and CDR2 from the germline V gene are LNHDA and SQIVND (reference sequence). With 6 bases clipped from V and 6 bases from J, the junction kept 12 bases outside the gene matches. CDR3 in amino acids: CASRKPGQGVGQPQHF. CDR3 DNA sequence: TGTGCCAGTAGGAAACCGGGACAGGGAGTCGGTCAGCCCCAGCATTTT.